Sequencing of this TCR beta chain was carried out in a study of blood T cell repertoires in COVID-19. Study-wide background: Acute and convalescent COVID-19 specimens originated in the United States, Italy and Spain. PBMCs, B-cell-depleted T cells, or T cells were the source of the cDNA or gDNA that made up the material.

In the source study's methods: Reference gene primer amplification gave estimated nucleated cell counts. Clones were read by immunoSEQ multiplex PCR, and TCRdb kept only the in-frame ones, dropping some. Clone size and V and J calls were adopted from that table, with D and trimming inferred from the DNA. This sample has approximately 44,000 clones; 65% to 85% occur once, and the top ten carry about 5%. Trimming left V 4 bases short and J 5 bases short, with 8 bases between. The CDR3 extends over 12 amino acids. CDR1 MNHEY and CDR2 SVGAGI come from the germline V gene. This chain uses TRBV6-5 with TRBJ2-5; TRBD1 might be the D (5 bases). This TCR was recovered from a human donor in a cohort sampled during active COVID-19. The material sequenced was peripheral blood. CDR3 region: CASSSPGETQYF. The CDR3 bases are TGTGCCAGCAGTTCTCCAGGGGAGACCCAGTACTTC.